Here is one T cell receptor (beta chain) with its context. Its specificity is unknown. The data were taken from a study of vaccination and CD4 T cells after COVID-19. Study-level background: In the control cultures, a CEFX pool, an HIV-1 Nef pool, or no peptide was supplied.

The CDR3 runs to 13 residues. The V gene lost 4 bases and the J gene lost 4 bases, with 8 bases spanning the gap. Looked up from germline, CDR1 is MNHEY and CDR2 is SVGEGT. Scientists ran DNA taken from cultured CD4+ T cells through the Oncomine TCR Beta short-read assay for sequencing. TCRdb independently ran MiXCR on the PCR reads; one entry per CDR3 protein. The sample holds roughly 22,000 distinct CDR3 sequences; about 31% are singletons and the top ten take around 12%. The treatment was: roughly ten-day PBMC culture with coronavirus spike peptide pools or control peptides (ViraFEST assay). When more than nine days of culture had elapsed, CD4+ T cells were isolated by negative selection.

The sample comprised cultured CD4+ T cells from blood. This sequence joins TRBV6-2 or TRBV6-3 and TRBJ1-3; no reliable D call. The TCR was taken from a human donor with COVID-19. In nucleotides, the CDR3 is TGTGCCAGCAGTTGGTCGCGAGGAAACACCATATATTTT. Protein: CASSWSRGNTIYF.